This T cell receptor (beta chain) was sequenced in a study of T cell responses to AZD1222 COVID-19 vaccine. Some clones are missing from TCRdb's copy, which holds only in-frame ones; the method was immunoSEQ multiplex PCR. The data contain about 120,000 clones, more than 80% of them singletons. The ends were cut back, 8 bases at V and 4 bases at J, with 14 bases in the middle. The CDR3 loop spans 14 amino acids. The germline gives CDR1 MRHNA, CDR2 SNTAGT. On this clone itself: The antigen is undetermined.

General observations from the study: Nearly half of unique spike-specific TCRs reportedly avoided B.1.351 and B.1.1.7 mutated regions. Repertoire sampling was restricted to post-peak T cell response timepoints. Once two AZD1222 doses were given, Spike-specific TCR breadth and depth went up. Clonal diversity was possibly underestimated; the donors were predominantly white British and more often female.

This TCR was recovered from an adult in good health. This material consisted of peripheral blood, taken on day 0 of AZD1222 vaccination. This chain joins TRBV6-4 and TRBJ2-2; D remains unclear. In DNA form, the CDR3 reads TGTGCCAGCGGCCCAGATGGGGTCACCGGGGAGCTGTTTTTT. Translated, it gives CASGPDGVTGELFF.